The 20 T cell receptor beta chains presented below share a single source sample, sequenced in a study of blood T cell repertoires in COVID-19 (dated by TCRdb to the early 2020s). The receptor library was made with the immunoSEQ multiplex PCR assay. In its TCRdb copy, this immuneACCESS table keeps in-frame sequences only and misses some clones. Where compared with another copy, unresolved V genes explain less than half of these, and the others have no known cause. The sample records 95,000 to 110,000 clones, around four fifths of which are singletons. Of the sample, 12% is held by the ten largest clones. Sequences were obtained from peripheral blood. These receptors originate from a human donor in a cohort sampled during active COVID-19.

This clone was recorded a few times. The chain links TRBV7-3 to TRBJ2-7, with D maybe TRBD1 (5 bases). Trimming took 7 bases from V and 4 from J, leaving 11 bases between them. The CDR3 is 12 amino acids. Germline CDR1 and CDR2: SGHTA and FQGTGA. CDR3 in amino acids: CASNLGRYEQYF. As DNA, the CDR3 is TGTGCCAGCAACTTGGGGCGATACGAGCAGTACTTC.

The chain uses TRBV9 and TRBJ2-3, with D possibly matching TRBD1 (5 bases). The CDR3 length is 14 residues. The germline CDR1 and CDR2 sequences are SGDLS and YYNGEE. V shed 4 bases and J shed 0 bases, with 9 bases lying between them. CDR3 nucleotides: TGTGCCAGCAGCTCCAGGACAAGCACAGATACGCAGTATTTT. The encoded protein is CASSSRTSTDTQYF.

The rearrangement joins TRBV9 to TRBJ2-1; the D gene is possibly TRBD2 (6 bases). The CDR3 has 14 amino acids. The germline V and J ends were trimmed by 4 bases and 4 bases, with 12 bases remaining between them. Germline V gene data show CDR1 as SGDLS and CDR2 as YYNGEE. The CDR3 reads CASSPRDVYNEQFF. In nucleotides, the CDR3 is TGTGCCAGCAGCCCGCGGGACGTATACAATGAGCAGTTCTTC.

This chain connects TRBV10-2 to TRBJ1-1; D possibly corresponds to TRBD1 (6 bases). Per germline, CDR1 WSHSY and CDR2 SAAADI. CDR3 length: 17 amino acids. Between the trimmed V and J ends, which lost 7 bases and 0 bases, there was a span of 21 bases. CDR3 coding DNA: TGCGCCAGCACCTTCGGACAGTTCCAATCTTTGAACACTGAAGCTTTCTTT. Translated, it gives CASTFGQFQSLNTEAFF.

The chain joins TRBV2 to TRBJ2-7, with 9 bases identical to TRBD1. Germline values: CDR1 SNHLY, CDR2 FYNNEI. V was clipped by 6 bases and J by 5 bases; unmatched bases: 8. This CDR3 region has 14 residues. CDR3 nucleotides: TGTGCCAGCAGCGACGCCACAGGGGGCAACGAGCAGTACTTC. As protein: CASSDATGGNEQYF.

This clone was seen just once. The chain is built from TRBV7-3 and TRBJ2-6; weak D call: TRBD1 (6 bases). V was shortened by 3 bases and J by 2 bases, with 14 bases between the two germline ends. Looked up from germline, CDR1 is SGHTA and CDR2 is FQGTGA. The CDR3 is made up of 17 amino acids. The CDR3 sequence is CASSLQGRITGANVLTF. The CDR3 nucleotides are TGTGCCAGCAGCTTGCAGGGGCGTATAACTGGGGCCAACGTCCTGACTTTC. The full variable domain, completed using reference TRBV7-3 and TRBJ2-6, is GAGVSQTPSNKVTEKGKYVELRCDPISGHTALYWYRQSLGQGPEFLIYFQGTGAADDSGLPNDRFFAVRPEGSVSTLKIQRTERGDSAVYLCASSLQGRITGANVLTFGAGSRLTVL.

The table lists this clone with a count of one. This chain joins TRBV30 and TRBJ1-3, with a weak D call TRBD1 (5 bases). The germline CDR1 and CDR2 sequences are GTSNPN and SVGIG (reference sequence). CDR3 length: 14 residues. Trimming pared 1 base from V and 4 bases from J, leaving 11 bases between. The CDR3 region has the DNA TGTGCCTGGAGTGGTGGCGGGGGAGGAAACACCATATATTTT. Translation gives CAWSGGGGGNTIYF.

This clone was observed a single time. This sample also contains other DNA sequences that code for the same CDR3. The genes are TRBV9 and TRBJ2-1; 8 bases align to TRBD1. V was pared by 4 bases and J by 6 bases, with 6 bases of the junction left unmatched. This CDR3 has 14 amino acids. CDR1 is SGDLS, CDR2 YYNGEE, per germline. CDR3 amino acids: CASSPRDRTNEQFF. The CDR3 DNA is TGTGCCAGCAGCCCCAGGGACAGGACCAATGAGCAGTTCTTC.

The V call is TRBV29-1, the J call TRBJ2-6; D is unclear. Germline-derived CDR1 and CDR2 are SQVTM and ANQGSEA. V shed 4 bases and J shed 0 bases, with 7 bases lying between them. This CDR3 is 14 amino acids long. CDR3 in amino acids: CSVAQVSGANVLTF. Here the CDR3 DNA reads TGCAGCGTTGCCCAGGTCTCTGGGGCCAACGTCCTGACTTTC.

The chain combines TRBV10-3 with TRBJ2-3, with TRBD2 matching 8 bases. The V and J ends lost 6 bases and 6 bases, in that order; junction bases with no gene match: 5. The CDR3 loop spans 13 amino acids. In germline, CDR1 is ENHRY, CDR2 SYGVKD. The chain's CDR3 is CAISGGGMDTQYF. The CDR3 DNA sequence: TGTGCCATCAGCGGGGGGGGCATGGATACGCAGTATTTT.

The rearrangement links TRBV10-2 to TRBJ2-1; 8 nucleotides agree with TRBD2. The length of the CDR3 is 16 residues. Germline trimming cut 1 base from V and 10 bases from J; bases unmatched to any gene: 12. Germline CDR1 is WSHSY and CDR2 is SAAADI. CDR3 coding DNA: TGCGCCAGCAGTGAGTGGGTCGGGGGGGCTGTCGGAGAGCAGTTCTTC. Translating gives CASSEWVGGAVGEQFF.

This chain uses TRBV21-1 with TRBJ2-2; TRBD1 was called by the table and not checked on the DNA. TRBV21-1 corresponds to a pseudogene. There are 17 residues in the CDR3. CDR3 sequence reads: CASSFPGTGLNTGELFF. The CDR3 DNA reads as TGTGCCAGCAGCTTCCCCGGGACAGGGTTAAACACCGGGGAGCTGTTTTTT.

V gene TRBV7-2 combines with J gene TRBJ2-1; the match to TRBD2 covers 10 bases. This CDR3 has 19 amino acids. In germline, CDR1 is SGHTA, CDR2 FQGNSA. V shed 2 bases and J 7 bases; nucleotides not matched to a gene: 17. CDR3 nucleotide sequence: TGTGCCAGCAGCTTAAGGATTTTAAAGCGGGGGGGCCGGGTGAATGAGCAGTTCTTC. Encoded protein: CASSLRILKRGGRVNEQFF.

The chain has TRBV15 and TRBJ1-2, with 9 bases that match TRBD1. This CDR3 is built from 18 residues. V was pared by 5 bases and J by 0 bases, with 13 bases of the junction left unmatched. The germline V gene has CDR1 LNHNV and CDR2 YYDKDF (reference sequence). CDR3 DNA sequence: TGTGCCACCAGCCCCTGGCCCCTGGGGACAGGGACTAACTATGGCTACACCTTC. Translation gives CATSPWPLGTGTNYGYTF.

The chain combines TRBV25-1 with TRBJ2-3; 10 positions agree with TRBD1. The CDR3 contains 14 residues. V lost 9 bases, J lost 4 bases, and 7 bases stayed unmatched. Germline V CDR1 and CDR2: MGHDK, SYGVNS. The CDR3 DNA reads TGTGCCAGTTTGGGACAGGGGATATCAGATACGCAGTATTTT. Protein product: CASLGQGISDTQYF.

The gene calls are TRBV7-8 and TRBJ2-2; 16 bases line up with TRBD2. The V gene's germline CDR1 is SGHVS and CDR2 FQNEAQ. Unmatched junction bases numbered 4, after V lost 3 bases and J lost 6 bases. This CDR3 is built from 17 residues. The CDR3 bases are TGTGCCAGCAGCTTTCTCGGGACTAGCGGGGGGGCCGGGGAGCTGTTTTTT. Encoded protein: CASSFLGTSGGAGELFF.

The V call is TRBV5-1, the J call TRBJ1-2; possibly TRBD1 for D (6 bases). Germline CDR1 and CDR2: SGHRS and YFSETQ. V lost 0 bases, J lost 6 bases, and 15 bases lay in between. The CDR3 covers 15 residues. The CDR3 DNA reads as TGCGCCAGCAGCTTGGTGGGCAGGGGCTCCGATGGCTACACCTTC. Translated, it gives CASSLVGRGSDGYTF.

The chain's CDR3 is CASSFSRATGKAYNEQFF. The CDR3 DNA reads as TGTGCCAGCAGTTTTAGTAGGGCGACAGGGAAAGCATACAATGAGCAGTTCTTC. V is TRBV27 and J is TRBJ2-1; 7 bases line up with TRBD1. J gave up 4 bases and V 3 bases, and 15 bases lay outside the gene matches. Germline-derived CDR1 and CDR2 are MNHEY and SMNVEV (reference sequence). The CDR3 runs 18 residues.

As to this clone: The sample carries other DNA sequences with the same CDR3. The chain has TRBV9 and TRBJ2-3, with no clear D. V was cut by 1 base and J by 3 bases, with 9 bases left in between. This CDR3 region has 14 residues. Germline values: CDR1 SGDLS, CDR2 YYNGEE. CDR3 DNA sequence: TGTGCCAGCAGCGTATCGTCTGAGACAGATACGCAGTATTTT. The encoded protein is CASSVSSETDTQYF.

The chain is built from TRBV3-1 (or the pseudogene TRBV3-2) and TRBJ2-5; 9 bases line up with TRBD2. V shed 0 bases, J shed 9 bases, and the junction held 8 bases outside the gene matches. CDR1 and CDR2 (germline): LGHDT, YNNKEL (reference sequence). This CDR3 is built from 15 residues. CDR3 DNA sequence: TGTGCCAGCAGCCAAGATAGCGGGGGCCACCAGGCCCAGTACTTC. Its protein product is CASSQDSGGHQAQYF.